This T cell receptor (beta chain) was identified during a study of cytomegalovirus exposure and HLA in healthy donors. Overall study results and limits: With later analysis, a missense DCLRE1C variant became linked to TCR beta V- and J-gene trimming. Rare TCR sequences predominated, though certain public TCRs were found in many donors. The study had only CMV serostatus as immune exposure information. As was reported, the HLA-A and HLA-B alleles of most subjects were accurately predicted from TCR beta sequences.

Comments on this clone: The antigen remains undetermined.

Germline V lookup: CDR1 MDHEN, CDR2 SYDVKM. The CDR3 contains 15 residues. The V and J ends lost 6 bases and 0 bases respectively, with 12 bases between them. Researchers ran the PCR with 60 Vbeta and 13 Jbeta primers. Sequencing used immunoSEQ multiplex PCR; TCRdb keeps in-frame clones, though not all of them. The profile covers roughly 250,000 clones, with 80% appearing a single time and about 0.28% taken by the ten largest. The rearrangement uses TRBV28 and TRBJ1-3; no reliable D call. This receptor was identified in a girl aged 2-10 years in good health and CMV-seronegative. Material for sequencing was PBMCs. CDR3 protein: CASSLRGSSGNTIYF. The DNA of the CDR3 is TGTGCCAGCAGCCTCAGAGGTTCCTCTGGAAACACCATATATTTT. Using reference TRBV28 and TRBJ1-3 for the parts outside the CDR3, the full variable domain is DVKVTQSSRYLVKRTGEKVFLECVQDMDHENMFWYRQDPGLGLRLIYFSYDVKMKEKGDIPEGYSVSREKKERFSLILESASTNQTSMYLCASSLRGSSGNTIYFGEGSWLTVV.